These 11 T cell receptor beta chains were all obtained from the same sample, sequenced in a study of T cell repertoires in cytomegalovirus infection. Antigens for these TCRs are unknown. One entry per CDR3 protein results from TCRdb running MiXCR on the reads. The data hold 140,000 to 150,000 distinct CDR3 sequences, with about 32% observed a single time. The material was CD8+ T cells from cultured PBMCs, obtained from culture after CMV antigen stimulation. The receptors shown here come from a human donor in good health (CMV status not recorded). Some clones in this sample may be carry-over from other donors' samples.

This chain links TRBV7-2 with TRBJ2-7; D assignment may be TRBD1 or TRBD2 (5 bases each). CDR1 is SGHTA, CDR2 FQGNSA, per germline. This CDR3 is built from 14 residues. The ends were cut back, 4 bases at V and 6 bases at J, with 16 bases in the middle. This CDR3 reads CASSSWDGYAEQYF. For the CDR3, the DNA is TGTGCCAGCAGCTCCTGGGACGGATACGCCGAGCAGTACTTC.

The genes are TRBV11-2 and TRBJ1-4, with unresolved D. The CDR3 sequence is 14 residues long. V shed 3 bases and J shed 7 bases, with 12 bases lying between them. Germline V gene lookup returns CDR1 SGHAT and CDR2 FQNNGV. The CDR3: CASSFPLGPEKLFF. As DNA, the CDR3 is TGTGCCAGCAGCTTTCCCCTAGGTCCTGAAAAACTGTTTTTT. The full variable domain, its missing parts supplied by reference TRBV11-2 and TRBJ1-4, is EAGVAQSPRYKIIEKRQSVAFWCNPISGHATLYWYQQILGQGPKLLIQFQNNGVVDDSQLPKDRFSAERLKGVDSTLKIQPAKLEDSAVYLCASSFPLGPEKLFFGSGTQLSVL.

V is TRBV6-2 or TRBV6-3 and J is TRBJ2-3; 8 bases match TRBD2. The CDR3 sequence is 16 residues long. Germline loops: CDR1 MNHEY, CDR2 SVGEGT. V lost 1 base and J lost 1; bases outside the gene matches: 4. CDR3 region: CASSYYGGAGTDTQYF. The CDR3 region has the DNA TGTGCCAGCAGTTACTACGGGGGGGCTGGCACAGATACGCAGTATTTT.

A few counts support this clonotype. The CDR3 sequence: CASSIDGIGTEQETQYF. CDR3 in DNA: TGTGCCAGTAGTATAGACGGAATTGGGACAGAACAAGAGACCCAGTACTTC. This chain joins TRBV19 and TRBJ2-5; 7 bases fit TRBD1. Germline-derived CDR1 and CDR2 are LNHDA and SQIVND (reference sequence). The CDR3 length is 17 residues. Trimming removed 0 bases from V and 2 bases from J; junction bases left unmatched: 9. Together with reference TRBV19 and TRBJ2-5, the CDR3 gives the full variable domain: DGGITQSPKYLFRKEGQNVTLSCEQNLNHDAMYWYRQDPGQGLRLIYYSQIVNDFQKGDIAEGYSVSREKKESFPLTVTSAQKNPTAFYLCASSIDGIGTEQETQYFGPGTRLLVL.

This clonotype was counted only a few times. The J gene is TRBJ2-7, the V gene TRBV9; a possible D gene is TRBD2 (7 bases). Trimming took off 4 bases at V and 2 bases at J, with 19 bases between the two ends. The CDR3 spans 16 residues. Germline assignment: CDR1 SGDLS and CDR2 YYNGEE. This CDR3 is CASSQEGGGPPYEQYF. CDR3 in DNA: TGTGCCAGCAGCCAAGAGGGGGGGGGACCCCCCTACGAGCAGTACTTC.

This clonotype was found many times. This chain joins TRBV7-8 and TRBJ2-3; weak D call: TRBD2 (6 bases). Germline values: CDR1 SGHVS, CDR2 FQNEAQ. The CDR3 is 15 amino acids. V was shortened by 4 bases and J by 5 bases, with 16 bases between the two germline ends. The CDR3 nucleotides read TGTGCCAGCAGCTCAGCCTCGGGACTTCAAGATACGCAGTATTTT. Translation: CASSSASGLQDTQYF.

The chain employs TRBV12-3 or TRBV12-4 and TRBJ2-1; D not certain. V gave up 5 bases and J gave up 0 bases, with 11 bases separating them. The CDR3 has 15 amino acids. CDR3 sequence (DNA): TGTGCCAGCAGTCAAAGCGCGAGCTCCTACAATGAGCAGTTCTTC. Protein: CASSQSASSYNEQFF.

This clonotype was detected a few times. The chain links TRBV11-1 to TRBJ2-3; D is possibly TRBD1 or TRBD2 (5 bases each). The length of the CDR3 is 14 residues. Per germline, CDR1 SGHAT and CDR2 FQDESV (reference sequence). With 5 bases removed from V and 1 base from J, the gap between germline ends came to 10 bases. CDR3 protein: CASSLVGGTDTQYF. CDR3 DNA: TGTGCCAGCAGCCTTGTGGGGGGCACAGATACGCAGTATTTT.

This chain joins TRBV6-1 and TRBJ2-2; 8 nucleotides agree with TRBD1. From germline, CDR1 is MNHNS and CDR2 SASEGT. The CDR3 runs 13 residues. The J segment lost 5 bases and the V segment lost 11 bases, leaving 7 bases of the junction unmatched. CDR3: CAGRQGSTGELFF. The CDR3 DNA reads as TGTGCCGGCCGACAGGGGTCGACCGGGGAGCTGTTTTTT.

This clonotype was seen ten or more times. The J gene is TRBJ2-7, the V gene TRBV7-6; 8 nucleotides agree with TRBD1. Germline V gives CDR1 SGHVS, CDR2 FNYEAQ. J was trimmed by 0 bases and V by 2 bases; bases with no gene match: 6. The CDR3 is 16 amino acids. CDR3 in DNA: TGTGCCAGCAGCTTAAGCCGGGACAGGAGCTCCTACGAGCAGTACTTC. Its protein product is CASSLSRDRSSYEQYF.

This clonotype showed up just a few times. Written as DNA, the CDR3 is TGTGCCAGCAGTTTAGTACTAGCGGGGGGGCTTACAGATACGCAGTATTTT. Its translation is CASSLVLAGGLTDTQYF. V gene TRBV12-3 or TRBV12-4 combines with J gene TRBJ2-3; the match to TRBD2 covers 13 bases. V shed 1 base and J 3 bases; nucleotides not matched to a gene: 4. CDR3 length: 17 amino acids.